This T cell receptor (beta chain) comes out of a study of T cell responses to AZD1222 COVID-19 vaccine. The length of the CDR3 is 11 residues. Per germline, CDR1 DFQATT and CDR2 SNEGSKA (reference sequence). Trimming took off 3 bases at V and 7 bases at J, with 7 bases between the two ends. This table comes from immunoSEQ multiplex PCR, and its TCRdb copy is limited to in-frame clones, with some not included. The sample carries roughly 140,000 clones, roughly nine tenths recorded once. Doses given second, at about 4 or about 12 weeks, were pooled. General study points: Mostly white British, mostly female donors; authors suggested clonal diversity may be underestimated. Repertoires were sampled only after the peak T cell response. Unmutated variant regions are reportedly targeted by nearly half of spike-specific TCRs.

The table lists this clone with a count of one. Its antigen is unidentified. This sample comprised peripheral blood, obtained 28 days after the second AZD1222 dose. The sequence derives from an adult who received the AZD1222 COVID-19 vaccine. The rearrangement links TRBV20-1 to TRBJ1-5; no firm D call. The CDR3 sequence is CSASTGQPQHF. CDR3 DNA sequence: TGCAGTGCTAGTACGGGGCAGCCCCAGCATTTT.